This is a list of T cell receptor beta chains from one sample in a study of T cell changes during pregnancy in multiple sclerosis. TCRdb keeps only in-frame clones here, not all; method: immunoSEQ multiplex PCR. The sample has some 60,000 clones, about 91% seen once. Sequences were derived from peripheral blood, sampled before pregnancy. The source is a female donor with multiple sclerosis, enrolled in a pregnancy study. CDR3s include the opening cysteine and the closing phenylalanine or tryptophan. The D gene is left open where the match is weak. Clone size appears in some rows only: once, few, many, or a class for an expanded clone.

J | V | D | size | CDR3 | DNA
TRBJ2-4 | TRBV28 | - | - | CASSFQGLAKNIQYF | TGTGCCAGCAGTTTCCAGGGGTTAGCCAAAAACATTCAGTACTTC
TRBJ1-5 | TRBV9 | TRBD1 | - | CASSAGDRGQPQHF | TGTGCCAGCAGCGCGGGGGACAGGGGTCAGCCCCAGCATTTT
TRBJ1-4 | TRBV18 | - | - | CASSPPVRGDYNEKLFF | TGTGCCAGCTCACCTCCTGTTCGGGGAGATTATAATGAAAAACTGTTTTTT
TRBJ2-3 | TRBV11-2 | TRBD1 | few | CASSSRQTRDRARKDTQYF | TGTGCCAGCAGCTCTAGGCAAACGCGGGACAGGGCGAGAAAAGATACGCAGTATTTT
TRBJ2-1 | TRBV7-2 | TRBD2 | - | CASSFRLAGYNEQFF | TGTGCCAGCAGCTTTAGACTAGCGGGATACAATGAGCAGTTCTTC
TRBJ1-2 | TRBV5-1 | - | - | CASSGGAVEGYTF | TGCGCCAGCAGTGGGGGGGCTGTTGAAGGCTACACCTTC
TRBJ2-2 | TRBV19 | TRBD2 | - | CASSTGLVLGTGELFF | TGTGCCAGTAGTACCGGACTAGTATTGGGCACCGGGGAGCTGTTTTTT
TRBJ2-3 | TRBV27 | - | - | CASWGGGPRDTQYF | TGTGCCAGCTGGGGAGGGGGGCCTCGGGATACGCAGTATTTT
TRBJ1-2 | TRBV7-9 | - | - | CASSSGPGSDYGYTF | TGTGCCAGCAGCTCCGGCCCGGGGAGTGATTATGGCTACACCTTC
TRBJ2-2 | TRBV7-2 | - | - | CASSYSRGNTGELFF | TGTGCCAGCAGCTACAGCCGGGGGAACACCGGGGAGCTGTTTTTT
TRBJ1-1 | TRBV5-5 | - | - | CASSLVGGREAFF | TGTGCCAGCAGCTTAGTGGGTGGCAGGGAAGCTTTCTTT
TRBJ2-1 | TRBV6-1 | TRBD1 | - | CASSEWTGGNEQFF | TGTGCCAGCAGTGAATGGACAGGGGGCAATGAGCAGTTCTTC
TRBJ2-7 | TRBV4-2 | - | - | CASSLRDSSVSGRSYEQYF | TGTGCCAGCAGCCTTCGGGACTCCTCGGTTAGCGGCCGATCCTACGAGCAGTACTTC
TRBJ1-6 | TRBV7-9 | TRBD1 | few | CASSSGPTGTANSPLHF | TGTGCCAGCAGCTCTGGCCCGACCGGGACAGCTAATTCACCCCTCCACTTT
TRBJ2-7 | TRBV7-3 | TRBD2 | - | CASSSTSGGPYEQYF | TGTGCCAGCAGCTCGACTAGCGGGGGACCCTACGAGCAGTACTTC
TRBJ2-3 | TRBV9 | TRBD1 | - | CASSVRDRGDYTQYF | TGTGCCAGCAGCGTGCGGGACAGGGGCGATTATACGCAGTATTTT
TRBJ1-2 | TRBV6-1 | - | - | CASSEASGYTF | TGTGCCAGCAGTGAGGCCAGTGGCTACACCTTC
TRBJ1-1 | TRBV19 | TRBD1 | - | CASSIGQGEGAFF | TGTGCCAGTAGTATCGGACAGGGTGAGGGAGCTTTCTTT
TRBJ1-4 | TRBV2 | - | - | CAVTGNKDEKLFF | TGTGCCGTAACAGGGAATAAGGATGAAAAACTGTTTTTT
TRBJ2-3 | TRBV9 | TRBD2 | - | CASSTSRLAGGSTDTQYF | TGTGCCAGCAGCACCTCCCGACTAGCGGGGGGCAGCACAGATACGCAGTATTTT
TRBJ1-1 | TRBV29-1 | - | - | CSVEYPLGAGARANTEAFF | TGCAGCGTTGAATACCCGCTAGGGGCGGGGGCCAGGGCGAACACTGAAGCTTTCTTT
TRBJ1-4 | TRBV21-1 | - | - | CASSTSDRNEKLFF | TGTGCCAGCAGCACCTCAGACAGAAATGAAAAACTGTTTTTT
TRBJ1-2 | TRBV6-5 | - | once | CASSYKAWTANYGYTF | TGTGCCAGCAGTTACAAAGCCTGGACAGCGAACTATGGCTACACCTTC
TRBJ2-1 | TRBV4-3 | TRBD2 | many | CASSQEYGGGANEQFF | TGCGCCAGCAGCCAAGAGTACGGCGGGGGAGCCAATGAGCAGTTCTTC
TRBJ1-1 | TRBV11-2 | - | - | CASSLMPQRGEDTEAFF | TGTGCCAGCAGCTTAATGCCCCAAAGAGGGGAGGACACTGAAGCTTTCTTT
TRBJ2-7 | TRBV4-1 | TRBD1 | - | CASSPPGQATYEQYF | TGCGCCAGCAGCCCCCCGGGACAGGCCACATACGAGCAGTACTTC
TRBJ2-3 | TRBV6-1 | - | - | CAPPRFSSTDTQYF | TGTGCCCCCCCGCGGTTTTCTAGCACAGATACGCAGTATTTT
TRBJ1-5 | TRBV30 | - | - | CAWSADSFNQPQHF | TGTGCCTGGAGTGCGGACAGCTTCAATCAGCCCCAGCATTTT
TRBJ2-3 | TRBV5-4 | TRBD1 | once | CASSGGQGSTDTQYF | TGTGCCAGCAGCGGGGGACAGGGGAGTACAGATACGCAGTATTTT
TRBJ1-2 | TRBV4-3 | - | - | CASSQDRGGYTF | TGCGCCAGCAGCCAAGATCGGGGAGGCTACACCTTC
TRBJ1-3 | TRBV2 | - | - | CASSETGIGSGNTIYF | TGTGCCAGCAGTGAAACGGGAATCGGCTCTGGAAACACCATATATTTT
TRBJ2-2 | TRBV7-3 | - | - | CASSPTRDTGELFF | TGTGCCAGCAGCCCTACCCGGGACACCGGGGAGCTGTTTTTT
TRBJ2-7 | TRBV7-6 | TRBD1 | - | CASSSRDREDEQYF | TGTGCCAGCAGCTCCCGGGACAGGGAGGACGAGCAGTACTTC
TRBJ1-1 | TRBV4-1 | TRBD1 | - | CASSQSPGQGGTEAFF | TGCGCCAGCAGCCAAAGCCCCGGACAGGGAGGCACTGAAGCTTTCTTT